These T cell receptor beta chains were read from a single sample in a study of response to subunit inactivated influenza vaccine. Using its own MiXCR run on the RT-PCR reads, TCRdb lists one record per CDR3 protein. The sample has approximately 500,000 distinct CDR3 sequences, 10% to 15% seen once. The source was PBMCs from blood, collected around seven weeks after vaccination. The receptors were gathered from a man aged 50-59 years who received an inactivated influenza vaccine. The CDR3 runs from the conserved cysteine through the conserved F or W. Fields, in order: V gene, D gene, J gene, clone size, CDR3 DNA, CDR3 protein. The D gene is left open where the match is weak. Clone size is shown for a subset of rows, as once, few, many or a class of expanded clone.

v_call: TRBV28; d_call: .; j_call: TRBJ2-7; clone_size: few; cdr3_nt: TGTGCCAGCACCTTAGGGTACGGCTCCTTTAACGAGCAGTACTTC; cdr3_aa: CASTLGYGSFNEQYF
v_call: TRBV7-6; d_call: .; j_call: TRBJ2-7; clone_size: many; cdr3_nt: TGTGCCAGCAGCTTAGGTGGCCGAGGGGCCGAGCAGTACTTC; cdr3_aa: CASSLGGRGAEQYF
v_call: TRBV7-2; d_call: TRBD2; j_call: TRBJ2-1; clone_size: many; cdr3_nt: TGTGCCAGCAGCTTACTAGGGCTAGCGGGTGACAATGAGCAGTTCTTC; cdr3_aa: CASSLLGLAGDNEQFF
v_call: TRBV5-1; d_call: TRBD2; j_call: TRBJ2-2; clone_size: many; cdr3_nt: TGCGCCAGCAGCTACATACCCGGGACTAGCGGCACCGGGGAGCTGTTTTTT; cdr3_aa: CASSYIPGTSGTGELFF
v_call: TRBV7-2; d_call: .; j_call: TRBJ2-1; clone_size: few; cdr3_nt: TGTGCCAGCAGCTTAGGATGGGGGCTCTACAATGAGCAGTTCTTC; cdr3_aa: CASSLGWGLYNEQFF
v_call: TRBV29-1; d_call: TRBD2; j_call: TRBJ2-7; clone_size: many; cdr3_nt: TGCAGCGTTAAACTAGCGGGCCATTACGAGCAGTACTTC; cdr3_aa: CSVKLAGHYEQYF
v_call: TRBV2; d_call: TRBD2; j_call: TRBJ2-1; clone_size: many; cdr3_nt: TGTGCCAGCATAACAGCGGGGGAGGCGGAGCAGTTCTTC; cdr3_aa: CASITAGEAEQFF
v_call: TRBV6-5; d_call: TRBD1; j_call: TRBJ2-7; clone_size: .; cdr3_nt: TGTGCCAGCAGTTACTGGGCAGGGGGAAGTAATGAGCAGTACTTC; cdr3_aa: CASSYWAGGSNEQYF
v_call: TRBV7-2; d_call: TRBD1; j_call: TRBJ2-5; clone_size: few; cdr3_nt: TGTGCCAGCAGCCCCTTCCGGGACAGGGTCTCGGGTACCCAGTACTTC; cdr3_aa: CASSPFRDRVSGTQYF
v_call: TRBV6-1; d_call: .; j_call: TRBJ1-2; clone_size: few; cdr3_nt: TGTGCCAGCAGTGCGGGGGGTAGCCTTTATGGCTACACCTTC; cdr3_aa: CASSAGGSLYGYTF
v_call: TRBV4-2; d_call: TRBD1; j_call: TRBJ2-5; clone_size: few; cdr3_nt: TGTGCCAGCAGCCAAGAGGGGACAGGACCCCAGTGGACCCAGTACTTC; cdr3_aa: CASSQEGTGPQWTQYF
v_call: TRBV7-9; d_call: TRBD1; j_call: TRBJ2-2; clone_size: few; cdr3_nt: TGTGCCAGCAGCTCGACCGGGACAGGTTTCACCGGGGAGCTGTTTTTT; cdr3_aa: CASSSTGTGFTGELFF
v_call: TRBV7-9; d_call: .; j_call: TRBJ2-2; clone_size: .; cdr3_nt: TGTGCCAGCAGCGACCGGACTATATTGAACACCGGGGAGCTGTTTTTT; cdr3_aa: CASSDRTILNTGELFF
v_call: TRBV6-5; d_call: .; j_call: TRBJ2-1; clone_size: many; cdr3_nt: TGTGCCAGCAGTTATCGCGCCGGACATGAGCAGTTCTTC; cdr3_aa: CASSYRAGHEQFF
v_call: TRBV20-1; d_call: TRBD2; j_call: TRBJ2-3; clone_size: .; cdr3_nt: TGCAGTGCTACGAGGACTAGCGGGGGGCCAGATACGCAGTATTTT; cdr3_aa: CSATRTSGGPDTQYF
v_call: TRBV27; d_call: TRBD1; j_call: TRBJ2-1; clone_size: .; cdr3_nt: TGTGCCAGCAGTTTTTCACCGGGACAGGGGTTCTACAATGAGCAGTTCTTC; cdr3_aa: CASSFSPGQGFYNEQFF
v_call: TRBV6-1; d_call: .; j_call: TRBJ1-1; clone_size: .; cdr3_nt: TGTGCCAGCAGTAAACGTTCCTCGAACACTGAAGCTTTCTTT; cdr3_aa: CASSKRSSNTEAFF
v_call: TRBV12-3/TRBV12-4; d_call: .; j_call: TRBJ2-7; clone_size: many; cdr3_nt: TGTGCCAGCAGCGCGGGACAGCTCTCCTACGAGCAGTACTTC; cdr3_aa: CASSAGQLSYEQYF
v_call: TRBV20-1; d_call: .; j_call: TRBJ2-3; clone_size: .; cdr3_nt: TGCAGTGCTAGCCGACAGAACACAGATACGCAGTATTTT; cdr3_aa: CSASRQNTDTQYF
v_call: TRBV11-2; d_call: TRBD1; j_call: TRBJ2-1; clone_size: many; cdr3_nt: TGTGCCAGCAGCCCAAGGACAGGGAATGTGGTGAATGAGCAGTTCTTC; cdr3_aa: CASSPRTGNVVNEQFF
v_call: TRBV3-1; d_call: .; j_call: TRBJ2-7; clone_size: .; cdr3_nt: TGTGCCAGCAAGACAGGTGGCCGCTACGAGCAGTACTTC; cdr3_aa: CASKTGGRYEQYF
v_call: TRBV11-2; d_call: TRBD1; j_call: TRBJ1-6; clone_size: .; cdr3_nt: TGTGCCAGCAGCTTACCTTTGTTCCGGGACAGCTATAATTCACCCCTCCACTTT; cdr3_aa: CASSLPLFRDSYNSPLHF
v_call: TRBV5-1; d_call: .; j_call: TRBJ2-7; clone_size: .; cdr3_nt: TGCGCCAGCAGCTTGGGACAGTATACCTACGAGCAGTACTTC; cdr3_aa: CASSLGQYTYEQYF
v_call: TRBV5-1; d_call: .; j_call: TRBJ1-3; clone_size: .; cdr3_nt: TGCGCCAGCAGCGCCGACAGCTCTGGAAACACCATATATTTT; cdr3_aa: CASSADSSGNTIYF
v_call: TRBV12-3/TRBV12-4; d_call: .; j_call: TRBJ1-1; clone_size: few; cdr3_nt: TGTGCCAGCAGTTTACTCGGGTGGGGGAACACTGAAGCTTTCTTT; cdr3_aa: CASSLLGWGNTEAFF
v_call: TRBV20-1; d_call: .; j_call: TRBJ1-2; clone_size: few; cdr3_nt: TGCAGTGCCAGCCGACAGACTAACTATGGCTACACCTTC; cdr3_aa: CSASRQTNYGYTF
v_call: TRBV5-1; d_call: TRBD2; j_call: TRBJ2-3; clone_size: many; cdr3_nt: TGCGCCAGCAGTCTCAATTGGGCTAGCGGGAGTACGTATACGCAGTATTTT; cdr3_aa: CASSLNWASGSTYTQYF
v_call: TRBV29-1; d_call: .; j_call: TRBJ1-2; clone_size: .; cdr3_nt: TGCAGCGTTGGGGGGCTAAATGGCTACACCTTC; cdr3_aa: CSVGGLNGYTF
v_call: TRBV20-1; d_call: TRBD1; j_call: TRBJ1-4; clone_size: few; cdr3_nt: TGCAGTGCCAGGGACAGCATGGGATATAATGAAAAACTGTTTTTT; cdr3_aa: CSARDSMGYNEKLFF
v_call: TRBV18; d_call: .; j_call: TRBJ2-5; clone_size: .; cdr3_nt: TGTGCCAGCTCACCACCGGGTATTAAAGAGACCCAGTACTTC; cdr3_aa: CASSPPGIKETQYF
v_call: TRBV29-1; d_call: .; j_call: TRBJ1-1; clone_size: .; cdr3_nt: TGCAGCGTTGGGGGACTGATGCTGCCTGAAGCTTTCTTT; cdr3_aa: CSVGGLMLPEAFF
v_call: TRBV6-2/TRBV6-3; d_call: .; j_call: TRBJ2-1; clone_size: few; cdr3_nt: TGTGCCAGCAGCCCAGGATTAATGGTCAATGAGCAGTTCTTC; cdr3_aa: CASSPGLMVNEQFF
v_call: TRBV5-1; d_call: .; j_call: TRBJ1-2; clone_size: .; cdr3_nt: TGCGCCAGCAGCTTGGGGGCAGGACAGAAATATGGCTACACCTTC; cdr3_aa: CASSLGAGQKYGYTF
v_call: TRBV24-1; d_call: .; j_call: TRBJ2-5; clone_size: .; cdr3_nt: TGTGCCACCAGTGATTCACTGAAACAGGGAGAGACCCAGTACTTC; cdr3_aa: CATSDSLKQGETQYF
v_call: TRBV13; d_call: .; j_call: TRBJ2-7; clone_size: .; cdr3_nt: TGTGCCAGCAGCTTAGGGACCACAGGAACCTACGAGCAGTACTTC; cdr3_aa: CASSLGTTGTYEQYF
v_call: TRBV6-5; d_call: .; j_call: TRBJ1-2; clone_size: many; cdr3_nt: TGTGCCAGCAGTTACTCCCCACAGGCGGGCTATGGCTACACCTTC; cdr3_aa: CASSYSPQAGYGYTF
v_call: TRBV11-3; d_call: TRBD1; j_call: TRBJ2-5; clone_size: few; cdr3_nt: TGTGCCAGCAGCTTAGGGCCGACAGGGGGTAGAGAGACCCAGTACTTC; cdr3_aa: CASSLGPTGGRETQYF
v_call: TRBV9; d_call: .; j_call: TRBJ1-6; clone_size: few; cdr3_nt: TGTGCCAGCAGCGTAGGCGGGGGCCATAATTCACCCCTCCACTTT; cdr3_aa: CASSVGGGHNSPLHF
v_call: TRBV28; d_call: .; j_call: TRBJ1-1; clone_size: .; cdr3_nt: TGTGCCAGCAGTGGCGGAAGAGGGGAAAGGTCTGAAGCTTTCTTT; cdr3_aa: CASSGGRGERSEAFF
v_call: TRBV27; d_call: TRBD2; j_call: TRBJ2-3; clone_size: many; cdr3_nt: TGTGCCAGCAGTTTGTATCGCCGCGGGGGGGCTTCAGATACGCAGTATTTT; cdr3_aa: CASSLYRRGGASDTQYF
v_call: TRBV4-3; d_call: .; j_call: TRBJ2-1; clone_size: .; cdr3_nt: TGCGCCAGCAGCCAAGATCCGGCGGGGGCTCTAGGGTACAATGAGCAGTTCTTC; cdr3_aa: CASSQDPAGALGYNEQFF
v_call: TRBV20-1; d_call: .; j_call: TRBJ2-2; clone_size: .; cdr3_nt: TGCAGTGCTAATCAACCTGCGAACACCGGGGAGCTGTTTTTT; cdr3_aa: CSANQPANTGELFF
v_call: TRBV9; d_call: .; j_call: TRBJ1-1; clone_size: .; cdr3_nt: TGTGCCAGCAGCGTAGAGATTTATGGGGGGGGCGCTAACACTGAAGCTTTCTTT; cdr3_aa: CASSVEIYGGGANTEAFF
v_call: TRBV18; d_call: .; j_call: TRBJ2-7; clone_size: .; cdr3_nt: TGTGCCAGCTCACCGGAGGACGGTTCATCCTACGAGCAGTACTTC; cdr3_aa: CASSPEDGSSYEQYF
v_call: TRBV10-3; d_call: .; j_call: TRBJ1-3; clone_size: once; cdr3_nt: TGTGCCATCAAGCGAGCTACTGGAAACACCATATATTTT; cdr3_aa: CAIKRATGNTIYF
v_call: TRBV29-1; d_call: .; j_call: TRBJ2-7; clone_size: .; cdr3_nt: TGCAGCGTTCGGGGGGGACAGAACGTCCACGAGCAGTACTTC; cdr3_aa: CSVRGGQNVHEQYF
v_call: TRBV20-1; d_call: .; j_call: TRBJ2-7; clone_size: many; cdr3_nt: TGCAGTGCCCCAGTTAACCGTAATTCCTACGAGCAGTACTTC; cdr3_aa: CSAPVNRNSYEQYF
v_call: TRBV7-9; d_call: TRBD2; j_call: TRBJ2-1; clone_size: .; cdr3_nt: TGTGCCAGCAGCTCAAGACTAGCGGGGGGGCCGGATGAGCAGTTCTTC; cdr3_aa: CASSSRLAGGPDEQFF
v_call: TRBV12-3/TRBV12-4; d_call: TRBD2; j_call: TRBJ2-7; clone_size: few; cdr3_nt: TGTGCCAGCAGTTTGGGGACTAGCGGGTCGTACTCCTACGAGCAGTACTTC; cdr3_aa: CASSLGTSGSYSYEQYF
v_call: TRBV12-3/TRBV12-4; d_call: .; j_call: TRBJ2-1; clone_size: .; cdr3_nt: TGTGCCAGCAGTTTATTCAGCGCCTCCTACAATGAGCAGTTCTTC; cdr3_aa: CASSLFSASYNEQFF
v_call: TRBV10-3; d_call: .; j_call: TRBJ2-5; clone_size: .; cdr3_nt: TGTGCCATCAGTGTGGCGGGCCAAGAGACCCAGTACTTC; cdr3_aa: CAISVAGQETQYF
v_call: TRBV7-2; d_call: .; j_call: TRBJ2-1; clone_size: many; cdr3_nt: TGTGCCAGCAGCTCAGATAGGTCCTACAATGAGCAGTTCTTC; cdr3_aa: CASSSDRSYNEQFF
v_call: TRBV7-2; d_call: .; j_call: TRBJ1-2; clone_size: few; cdr3_nt: TGTGCCAGTAGCTTCTTGGACAGCGAAACCCTCTATGGCTACACCTTC; cdr3_aa: CASSFLDSETLYGYTF
v_call: TRBV4-3; d_call: .; j_call: TRBJ1-1; clone_size: many; cdr3_nt: TGCGCCAGCAGCCAAGGACGAGTCACTGAAGCTTTCTTT; cdr3_aa: CASSQGRVTEAFF
v_call: TRBV28; d_call: TRBD1; j_call: TRBJ1-2; clone_size: .; cdr3_nt: TGTGCCAGCAGTATCGGGACAGGGCGAGACTATGGCTACACCTTC; cdr3_aa: CASSIGTGRDYGYTF
v_call: TRBV7-9; d_call: .; j_call: TRBJ1-5; clone_size: many; cdr3_nt: TGTGCCAGCAGCTTAGAGCGTGGGCCCCAGCATTTT; cdr3_aa: CASSLERGPQHF
v_call: TRBV20-1; d_call: .; j_call: TRBJ2-5; clone_size: few; cdr3_nt: TGCAGTGCTGCCCAGGTTCCAAAAGAGACCCAGTACTTC; cdr3_aa: CSAAQVPKETQYF
v_call: TRBV2; d_call: .; j_call: TRBJ2-3; clone_size: .; cdr3_nt: TGTGCCACCACGGGACTTGGAAGGGACACAGATACGCAGTATTTT; cdr3_aa: CATTGLGRDTDTQYF
v_call: TRBV7-2; d_call: TRBD1; j_call: TRBJ2-5; clone_size: .; cdr3_nt: TGTGCCAGCAGCCCAGGGGGACCTGCGACCCAGTACTTC; cdr3_aa: CASSPGGPATQYF